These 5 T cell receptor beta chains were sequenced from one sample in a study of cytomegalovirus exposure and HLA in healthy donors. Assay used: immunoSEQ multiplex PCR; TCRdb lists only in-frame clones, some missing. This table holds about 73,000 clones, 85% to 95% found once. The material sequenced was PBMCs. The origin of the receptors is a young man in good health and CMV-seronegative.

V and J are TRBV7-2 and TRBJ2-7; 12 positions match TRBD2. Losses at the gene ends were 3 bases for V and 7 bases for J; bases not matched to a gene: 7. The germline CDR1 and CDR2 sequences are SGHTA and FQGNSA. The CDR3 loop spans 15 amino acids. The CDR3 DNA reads TGTGCCAGCAGCTTTATCCTAGCGGGGGGGAGGGAGCAGTACTTC. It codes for CASSFILAGGREQYF.

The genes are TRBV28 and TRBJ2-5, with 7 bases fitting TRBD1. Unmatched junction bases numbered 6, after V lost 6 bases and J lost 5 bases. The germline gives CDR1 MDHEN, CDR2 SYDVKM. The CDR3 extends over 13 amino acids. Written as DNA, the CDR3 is TGTGCCAGCAGAAAGACAGGGCGCGAGACCCAGTACTTC. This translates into CASRKTGRETQYF.

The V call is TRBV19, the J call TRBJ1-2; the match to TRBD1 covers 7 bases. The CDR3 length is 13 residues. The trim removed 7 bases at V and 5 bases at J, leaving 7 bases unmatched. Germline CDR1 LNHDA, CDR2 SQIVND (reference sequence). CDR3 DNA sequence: TGTGCCAGTACCTCCGGGACAGCATATGGCTACACCTTC. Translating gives CASTSGTAYGYTF.

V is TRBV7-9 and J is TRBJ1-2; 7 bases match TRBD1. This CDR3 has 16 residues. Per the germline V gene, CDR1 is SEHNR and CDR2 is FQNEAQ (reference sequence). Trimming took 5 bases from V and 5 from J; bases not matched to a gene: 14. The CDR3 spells CASSPLAGQLLYGYTF. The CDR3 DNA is TGTGCCAGCAGCCCGCTCGCGGGACAGCTACTTTATGGCTACACCTTC.

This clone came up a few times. Written as DNA, the CDR3 is TGCAGCGTTAAGGACATAGTATTAGGGGGCTACACCTTC. Translation gives CSVKDIVLGGYTF. This chain joins TRBV29-1 and TRBJ1-2, with a tentative D call TRBD1 (5 bases). The CDR3 has 13 amino acids. The germline CDR1 and CDR2 sequences are SQVTM and ANQGSEA. The ends were cut back, 5 bases at V and 8 bases at J, with 18 bases in the middle. The full variable domain, in which reference TRBV29-1 and TRBJ1-2 provide the parts outside the CDR3, is SAVISQKPSRDICQRGTSLTIQCQVDSQVTMMFWYRQQPGQSLTLIATANQGSEATYESGFVIDKFPISRPNLTFSTLTVSNMSPEDSSIYLCSVKDIVLGGYTFGSGTRLTVV.